These 4 T cell receptor beta chains originate from one sample sequenced in a study of blood T cell repertoires in COVID-19 (dated by TCRdb to 2020 to 2022). Receptor amplification or capture employed the immunoSEQ multiplex PCR assay. Imported from immuneACCESS, the table was reduced by TCRdb to in-frame sequences with V and J called. These copies leave out some clones; in studies compared against another copy, an unresolved V gene accounts for under half, and the cause of the remainder is not known. The sample data list under 150,000 clones, and approximately 84% of these were observed just once. Jointly, the top ten make up roughly 13% of the sample. Sequencing input: peripheral blood. All receptors come from a human donor in a cohort sampled during active COVID-19.

This clone was seen once. At one boundary the junction diverges from the germline segment, which might be a read error. The rearrangement joins TRBV7-7 to TRBJ2-1; 8 nucleotides line up with TRBD1. The germline V gene encodes CDR1 SSHAT and CDR2 FNYEAQ (reference sequence). The CDR3 contains 14 residues. The CDR3 reads CASSPGQAPGEQFF. The CDR3 DNA is TGTGCTAGCAGCCCGGGACAGGCCCCGGGTGAGCAGTTCTTC.

This clone was detected once. The chain combines TRBV4-2 with TRBJ1-5; 12 bases are a match to TRBD1. CDR3 length: 16 amino acids. The germline V gene has CDR1 LGHNA and CDR2 YNFKEQ. Trimming removed 3 bases from V and 2 bases from J; junction bases left unmatched: 2. The CDR3 coding sequence is TGTGCCAGCAGCCAGGGACAGGGGGCTGGCAATCAGCCCCAGCATTTT. This translates into CASSQGQGAGNQPQHF.

The chain is built from TRBV4-1 and TRBJ1-2; the match to TRBD1 covers 10 bases. Trimming took 4 bases from V and 4 from J; bases not matched to a gene: 9. The CDR3 runs 16 residues. The V gene's germline CDR1 is MGHRA and CDR2 YSYEKL. The CDR3 nucleotides are TGCGCCAGCAGCCGAGAAACCGGGACAGGGGTCTATGGCTACACCTTC. Encoded protein: CASSRETGTGVYGYTF.

The genes are TRBV6-1 and TRBJ2-7; 9 nucleotides align to TRBD1. Losses at the gene ends were 2 bases for V and 9 bases for J; bases not matched to a gene: 14. The CDR3 contains 16 residues. Germline-derived CDR1 and CDR2 are MNHNS and SASEGT. The DNA of the CDR3 is TGTGCCAGCAGTGAATGGGCCGGGACAGGGAATCCCGGGCAGTACTTC. Encoded protein: CASSEWAGTGNPGQYF.